Here is one TCR beta chain with its context. As yet, its antigen is unknown. The data were obtained in a study of somatic mutations in cytotoxic T cells in rheumatoid arthritis. Positive magnetic bead selection, which isolated the CD4+ and CD8+ cells, was followed by a flow cytometry check of purity. Trimming cost V 1 base and J 0 bases; bases outside gene matches: 5. Per the germline V gene, CDR1 is SEHNR and CDR2 is FQNEAQ (reference sequence). This CDR3 is built from 17 residues. Study results and caveats: For rheumatoid arthritis patients, CD8+ clonality increased with age, whereas it did not in healthy controls. Rheumatoid arthritis patients and age-matched healthy controls showed no significant difference in CD8+ T-cell clonality.

Sequenced by immunoSEQ multiplex PCR; TCRdb stores in-frame clones only, minus some. In the table there are some 25,000 clones, roughly 82% of which are singletons. The V and J genes are TRBV7-9 and TRBJ2-4; 8 bases agree with TRBD1. This sequence was found in a man aged 45-65 years in good health. Sequenced material: CD8+ T cells sorted from blood. CDR3 sequence reads: CASSLEDRVLAKNIQYF. The CDR3, as DNA: TGTGCCAGCAGCTTAGAGGACAGGGTTCTAGCCAAAAACATTCAGTACTTC.